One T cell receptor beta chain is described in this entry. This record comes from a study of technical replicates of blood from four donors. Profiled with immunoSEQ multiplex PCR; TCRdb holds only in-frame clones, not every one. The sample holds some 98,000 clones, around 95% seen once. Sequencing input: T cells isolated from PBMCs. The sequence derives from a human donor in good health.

The CDR3 loop reads CAWMQGYEQYF. The DNA of the CDR3 is TGTGCCTGGATGCAGGGCTACGAGCAGTACTTC. The chain employs TRBV30 and TRBJ2-7; TRBD1 might be the D (5 bases). Trimming left V 4 bases short and J 3 bases short, with 7 bases between. Germline V gives CDR1 GTSNPN, CDR2 SVGIG (reference sequence). This CDR3 spans 11 amino acids.